The sequence of this TCR beta chain was determined in a study of blood T cell repertoires in COVID-19. J gave up 3 bases and V 7 bases, and 8 bases lay outside the gene matches. CDR1 and CDR2 from the germline V gene are ENHRY and SYGVKD. The CDR3 loop spans 15 amino acids. Repertoires were generated with immunoSEQ multiplex PCR, while TCRdb's copy carries only in-frame clones and drops some. There are roughly 160,000 clones in the sample; approximately 91% occur only once, and 0.53% lies in the top ten. The origin of this receptor is a middle-aged man with acute or convalescent COVID-19. J is TRBJ1-2 and V is TRBV10-3; 10 bases are a match to TRBD1. Sequenced sample: peripheral blood. The CDR3 DNA follows: TGTGCCATCACCCAGGGACAGGGGATAGACTATGGCTACACCTTC. Its translation is CAITQGQGIDYGYTF.